The T cell receptor beta chain under discussion was sequenced for a study of identical twins. This clonotype showed up just a few times. What it binds is not known. General study findings and limits: Where out-of-frame alpha sequences were twin-shared, they showed excess low generation probability. The models systematically underestimated how much out-of-frame TCR alpha was shared in monozygotic twins. Reduced insertions were recorded for abundant cord blood beta clonotypes, with no such pattern in memory repertoires.

A universal primer site was created by template switching, with the cDNA bearing unique molecular identifiers. In TCRdb, the 5' RACE reads were re-called with MiXCR into one record per CDR3 protein. The sample records 1,800,000 or so distinct CDR3 sequences, less than 35% being singletons. The germline V and J ends were trimmed by 5 bases and 0 bases, with 11 bases remaining between them. In germline, CDR1 is ENHRY, CDR2 SYGVKD. The CDR3 length is 14 residues. The chain uses TRBV10-3 and TRBJ2-7; D ambiguous. The origin of this receptor is a newborn girl in good health. The sample comprised cord blood. The CDR3 coding sequence is TGTGCCATCAGTCCCTCAATATTCTCCTACGAGCAGTACTTC. It encodes CAISPSIFSYEQYF.